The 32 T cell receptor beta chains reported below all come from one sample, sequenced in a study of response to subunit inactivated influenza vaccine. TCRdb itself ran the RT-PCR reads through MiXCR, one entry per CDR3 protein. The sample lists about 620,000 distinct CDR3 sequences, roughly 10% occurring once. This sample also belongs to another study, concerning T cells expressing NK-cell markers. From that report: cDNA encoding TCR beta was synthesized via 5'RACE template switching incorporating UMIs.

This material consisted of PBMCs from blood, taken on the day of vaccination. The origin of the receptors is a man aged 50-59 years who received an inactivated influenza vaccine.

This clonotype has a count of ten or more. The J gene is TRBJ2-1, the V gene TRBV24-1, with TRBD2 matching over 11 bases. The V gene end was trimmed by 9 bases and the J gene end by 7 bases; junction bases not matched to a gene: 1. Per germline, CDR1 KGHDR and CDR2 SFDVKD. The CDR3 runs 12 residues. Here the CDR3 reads CATGTSGNEQFF. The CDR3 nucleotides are TGTGCCACCGGGACTAGCGGTAATGAGCAGTTCTTC.

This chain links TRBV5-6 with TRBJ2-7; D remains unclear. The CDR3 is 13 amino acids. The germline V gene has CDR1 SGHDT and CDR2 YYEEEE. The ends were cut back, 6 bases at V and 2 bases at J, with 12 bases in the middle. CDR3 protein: CASTTSGPYEQYF. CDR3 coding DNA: TGTGCCAGCACCACTTCCGGGCCCTACGAGCAGTACTTC.

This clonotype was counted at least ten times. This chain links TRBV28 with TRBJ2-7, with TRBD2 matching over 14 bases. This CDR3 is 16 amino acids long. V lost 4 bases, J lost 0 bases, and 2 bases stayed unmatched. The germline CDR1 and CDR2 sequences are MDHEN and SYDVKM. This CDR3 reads CASSYGTSGSSYEQYF. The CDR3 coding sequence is TGTGCCAGCAGTTACGGGACTAGCGGGAGCTCCTACGAGCAGTACTTC. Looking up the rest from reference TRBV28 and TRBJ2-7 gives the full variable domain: DVKVTQSSRYLVKRTGEKVFLECVQDMDHENMFWYRQDPGLGLRLIYFSYDVKMKEKGDIPEGYSVSREKKERFSLILESASTNQTSMYLCASSYGTSGSSYEQYFGPGTRLTVT.

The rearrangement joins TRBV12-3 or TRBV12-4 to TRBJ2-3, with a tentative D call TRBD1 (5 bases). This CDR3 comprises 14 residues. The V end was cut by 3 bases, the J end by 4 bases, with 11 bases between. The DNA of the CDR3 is TGTGCCAGCAGTTTTACAGGTTCAGCAGATACGCAGTATTTT. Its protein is CASSFTGSADTQYF.

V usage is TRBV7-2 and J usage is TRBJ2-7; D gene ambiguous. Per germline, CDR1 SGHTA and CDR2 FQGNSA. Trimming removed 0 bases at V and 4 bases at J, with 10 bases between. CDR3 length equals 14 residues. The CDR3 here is CASSLAREAYEQYF. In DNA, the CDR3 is TGTGCCAGCAGCTTAGCTAGGGAAGCATACGAGCAGTACTTC.

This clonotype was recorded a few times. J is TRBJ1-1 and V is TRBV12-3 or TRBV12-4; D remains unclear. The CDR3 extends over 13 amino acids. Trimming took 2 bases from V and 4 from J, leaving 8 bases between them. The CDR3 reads CASSLHQSTEAFF. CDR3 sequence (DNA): TGTGCCAGCAGTTTACACCAAAGCACTGAAGCTTTCTTT.

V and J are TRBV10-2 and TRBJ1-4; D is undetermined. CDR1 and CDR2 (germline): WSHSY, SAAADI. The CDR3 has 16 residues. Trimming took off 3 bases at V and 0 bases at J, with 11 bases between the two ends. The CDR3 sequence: CASSDLQLTTNEKLFF. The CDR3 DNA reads TGCGCCAGCAGTGACCTACAGCTCACAACTAATGAAAAACTGTTTTTT.

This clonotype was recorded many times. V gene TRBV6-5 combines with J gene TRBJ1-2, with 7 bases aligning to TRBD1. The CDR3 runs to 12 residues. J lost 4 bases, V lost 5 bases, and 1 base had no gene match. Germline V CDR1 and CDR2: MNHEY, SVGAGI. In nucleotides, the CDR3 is TGTGCCAGCAGTCGACAGGGCTATGGCTACACCTTC. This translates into CASSRQGYGYTF.

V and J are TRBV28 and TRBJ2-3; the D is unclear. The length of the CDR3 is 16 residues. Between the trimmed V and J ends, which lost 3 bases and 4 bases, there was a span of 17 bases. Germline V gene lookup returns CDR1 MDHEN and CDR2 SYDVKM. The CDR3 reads CASSFTGRTPPDTQYF. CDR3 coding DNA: TGTGCCAGCAGTTTCACGGGCAGAACTCCACCAGATACGCAGTATTTT.

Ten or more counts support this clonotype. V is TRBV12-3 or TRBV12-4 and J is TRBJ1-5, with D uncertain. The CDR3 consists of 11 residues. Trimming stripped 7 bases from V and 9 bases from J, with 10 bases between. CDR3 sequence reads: CASKLSGPQHF. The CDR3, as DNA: TGTGCCAGCAAACTATCGGGGCCCCAGCATTTT.

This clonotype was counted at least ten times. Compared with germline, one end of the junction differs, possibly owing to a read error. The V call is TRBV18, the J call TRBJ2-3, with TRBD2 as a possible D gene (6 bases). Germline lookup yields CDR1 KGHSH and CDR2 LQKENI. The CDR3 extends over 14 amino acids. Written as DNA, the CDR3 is TGCGCCAGCAGCCCCGGGACTAGCACAGATACGCAGTATTTT. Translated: CASSPGTSTDTQYF.

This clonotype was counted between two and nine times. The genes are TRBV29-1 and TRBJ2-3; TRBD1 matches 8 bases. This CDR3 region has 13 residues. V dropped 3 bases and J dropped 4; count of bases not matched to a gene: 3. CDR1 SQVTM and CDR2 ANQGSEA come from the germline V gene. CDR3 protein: CSVDETGADTQYF. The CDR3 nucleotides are TGCAGCGTTGATGAGACAGGGGCAGATACGCAGTATTTT.

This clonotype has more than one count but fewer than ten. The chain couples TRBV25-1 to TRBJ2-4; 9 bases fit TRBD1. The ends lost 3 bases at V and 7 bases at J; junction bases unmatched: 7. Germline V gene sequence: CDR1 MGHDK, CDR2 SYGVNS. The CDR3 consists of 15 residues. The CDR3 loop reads CASSDAGTGPNIQYF. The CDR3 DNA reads TGTGCCAGCAGTGACGCGGGGACAGGGCCGAACATTCAGTACTTC. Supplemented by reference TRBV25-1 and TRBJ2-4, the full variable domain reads EADIYQTPRYLVIGTGKKITLECSQTMGHDKMYWYQQDPGMELHLIHYSYGVNSTEKGDLSSESTVSRIRTEHFPLTLESARPSHTSQYLCASSDAGTGPNIQYFGAGTRLSVL.

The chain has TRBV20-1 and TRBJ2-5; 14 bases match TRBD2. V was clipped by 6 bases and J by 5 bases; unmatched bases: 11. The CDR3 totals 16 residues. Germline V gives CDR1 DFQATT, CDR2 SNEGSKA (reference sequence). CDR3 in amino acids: CSAEGLAGAAQETQYF. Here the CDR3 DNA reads TGCAGTGCCGAGGGACTAGCGGGAGCAGCGCAGGAGACCCAGTACTTC.

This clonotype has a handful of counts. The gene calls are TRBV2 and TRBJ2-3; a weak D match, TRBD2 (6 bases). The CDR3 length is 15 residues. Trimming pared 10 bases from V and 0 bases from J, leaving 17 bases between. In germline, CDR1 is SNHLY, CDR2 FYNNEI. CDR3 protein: CANRWRGASTDTQYF. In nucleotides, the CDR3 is TGTGCCAACCGTTGGAGGGGAGCTAGCACAGATACGCAGTATTTT. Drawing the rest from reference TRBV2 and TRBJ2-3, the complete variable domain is EPEVTQTPSHQVTQMGQEVILRCVPISNHLYFYWYRQILGQKVEFLVSFYNNEISEKSEIFDDQFSVERPDGSNFTLKIRSTKLEDSAMYFCANRWRGASTDTQYFGPGTRLTVL.

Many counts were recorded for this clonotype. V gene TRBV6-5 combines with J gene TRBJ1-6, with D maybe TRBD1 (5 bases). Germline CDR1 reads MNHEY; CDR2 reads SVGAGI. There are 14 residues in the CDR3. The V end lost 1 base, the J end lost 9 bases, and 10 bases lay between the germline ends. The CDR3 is CASSYLQGGSPLHF. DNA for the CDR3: TGTGCCAGCAGTTACTTGCAGGGAGGTTCACCCCTCCACTTT.

CDR3 coding DNA: TGTGCCACCAGGGGGACAGGGGGATGGAATACGCAGTATTTT. Amino acids: CATRGTGGWNTQYF. The chain joins TRBV15 to TRBJ2-3; 11 bases align to TRBD1. In germline, CDR1 is LNHNV, CDR2 YYDKDF (reference sequence). V was clipped by 6 bases and J by 7 bases; unmatched bases: 6. This CDR3 is 14 amino acids long.

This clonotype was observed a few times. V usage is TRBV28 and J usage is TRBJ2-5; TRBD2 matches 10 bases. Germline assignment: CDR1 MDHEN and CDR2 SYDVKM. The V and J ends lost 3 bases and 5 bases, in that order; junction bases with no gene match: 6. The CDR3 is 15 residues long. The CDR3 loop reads CASSFKRGGGETQYF. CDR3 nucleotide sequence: TGTGCCAGCAGTTTTAAGCGGGGGGGCGGGGAGACCCAGTACTTC.

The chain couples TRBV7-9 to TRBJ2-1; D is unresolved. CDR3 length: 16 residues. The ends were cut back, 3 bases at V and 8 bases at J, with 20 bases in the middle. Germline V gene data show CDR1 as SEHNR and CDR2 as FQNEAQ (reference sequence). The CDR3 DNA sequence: TGTGCCAGCAGCTTGGGCTGGACCCGTTATTGGGATGAGCAGTTCTTC. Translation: CASSLGWTRYWDEQFF.

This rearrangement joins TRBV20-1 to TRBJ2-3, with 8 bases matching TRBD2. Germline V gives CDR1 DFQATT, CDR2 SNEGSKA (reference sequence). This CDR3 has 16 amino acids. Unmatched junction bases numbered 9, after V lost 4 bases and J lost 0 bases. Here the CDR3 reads CSAKGLATLSTDTQYF. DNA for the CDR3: TGCAGTGCTAAAGGACTAGCTACTTTGAGCACAGATACGCAGTATTTT.

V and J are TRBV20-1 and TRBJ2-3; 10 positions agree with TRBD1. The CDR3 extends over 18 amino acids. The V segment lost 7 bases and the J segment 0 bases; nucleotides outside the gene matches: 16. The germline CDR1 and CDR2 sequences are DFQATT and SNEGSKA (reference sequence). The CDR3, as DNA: TGCAGTGGGACAAAGGGACAGGGGCCCATCGCTAGCACAGATACGCAGTATTTT. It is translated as CSGTKGQGPIASTDTQYF.

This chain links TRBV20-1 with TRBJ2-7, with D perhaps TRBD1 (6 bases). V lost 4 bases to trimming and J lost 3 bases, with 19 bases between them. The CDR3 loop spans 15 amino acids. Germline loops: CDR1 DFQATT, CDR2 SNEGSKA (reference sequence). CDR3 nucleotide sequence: TGCAGTGCTAAAAACAGGGTTCCTGCTTTCTACGAGCAGTACTTC. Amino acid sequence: CSAKNRVPAFYEQYF.

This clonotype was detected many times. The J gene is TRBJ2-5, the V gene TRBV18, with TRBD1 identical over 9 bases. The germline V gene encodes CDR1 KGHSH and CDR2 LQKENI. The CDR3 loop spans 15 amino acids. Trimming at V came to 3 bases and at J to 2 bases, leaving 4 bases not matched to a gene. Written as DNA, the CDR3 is TGTGCCAGCTCACCCCTGACAGGGGGGCAAGAGACCCAGTACTTC. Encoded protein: CASSPLTGGQETQYF.

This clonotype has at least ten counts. CDR3 amino acids: CASSLGTGANVLTF. The CDR3 DNA reads as TGCGCCAGCAGCTTAGGCACTGGGGCCAACGTCCTGACTTTC. The J gene is TRBJ2-6, the V gene TRBV5-1; no firm D call. Germline V gene data show CDR1 as SGHRS and CDR2 as YFSETQ. The CDR3 is made up of 14 amino acids. The V end lost 2 bases, the J end lost 2 bases, and 5 bases lay between the germline ends.

CDR3 DNA: TGTGCCAGCAGTTTTGTGGAGGGGGGGACTGAAGCTTTCTTT. It codes for CASSFVEGGTEAFF. The rearrangement uses TRBV12-3 or TRBV12-4 and TRBJ1-1; tentatively, D is TRBD1 (6 bases). V dropped 3 bases and J dropped 5 bases, with 13 bases sitting between them. This CDR3 comprises 14 residues.

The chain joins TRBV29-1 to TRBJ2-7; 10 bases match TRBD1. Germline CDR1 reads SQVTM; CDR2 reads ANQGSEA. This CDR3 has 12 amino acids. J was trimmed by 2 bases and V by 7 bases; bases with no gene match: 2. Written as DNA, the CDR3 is TGCAGCGGACAGGGGGCCGCCTACGAGCAGTACTTC. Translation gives CSGQGAAYEQYF.

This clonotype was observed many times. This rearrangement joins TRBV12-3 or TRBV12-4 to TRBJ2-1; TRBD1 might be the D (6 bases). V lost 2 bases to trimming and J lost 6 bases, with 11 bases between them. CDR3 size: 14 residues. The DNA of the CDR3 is TGTGCCAGCAGTTTAAGCACAGGGTCCAATGAGCAGTTCTTC. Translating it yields CASSLSTGSNEQFF.

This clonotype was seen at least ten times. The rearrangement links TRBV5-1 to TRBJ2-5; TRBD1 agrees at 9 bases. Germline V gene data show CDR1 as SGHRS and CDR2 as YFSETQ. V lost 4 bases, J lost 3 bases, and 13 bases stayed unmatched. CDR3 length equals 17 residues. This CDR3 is CASSPGKTGGGEETQYF. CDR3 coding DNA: TGCGCCAGCAGCCCGGGAAAGACAGGGGGAGGCGAAGAGACCCAGTACTTC.

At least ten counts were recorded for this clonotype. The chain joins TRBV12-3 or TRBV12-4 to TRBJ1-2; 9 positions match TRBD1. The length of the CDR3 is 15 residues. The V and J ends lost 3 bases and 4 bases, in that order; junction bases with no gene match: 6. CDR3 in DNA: TGTGCCAGCAGTTTCGTAGGACAGGGGATCTATGGCTACACCTTC. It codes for CASSFVGQGIYGYTF.

CDR3 sequence reads: CASSPASRSLQYF. CDR3 nucleotide sequence: TGTGCCAGCAGCCCCGCGTCGCGATCGTTACAGTACTTC. The chain combines TRBV3-1 with TRBJ2-7; D not certain. CDR3 size: 13 residues. Trimming took 4 bases from V and 10 from J, leaving 17 bases between them. The germline V gene has CDR1 LGHDT and CDR2 YNNKEL (reference sequence).

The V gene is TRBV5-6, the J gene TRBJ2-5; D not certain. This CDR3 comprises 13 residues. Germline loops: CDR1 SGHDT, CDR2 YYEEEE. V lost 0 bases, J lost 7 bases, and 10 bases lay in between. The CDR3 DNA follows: TGTGCCAGCAGCTTGGGTCAGGCAGGGACCCAGTACTTC. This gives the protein CASSLGQAGTQYF.

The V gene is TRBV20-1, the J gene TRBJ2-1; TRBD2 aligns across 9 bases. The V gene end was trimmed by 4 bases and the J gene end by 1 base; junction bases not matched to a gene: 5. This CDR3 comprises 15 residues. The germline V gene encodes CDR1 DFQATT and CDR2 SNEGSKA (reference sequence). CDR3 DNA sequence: TGCAGTGCTACTAGGCTAGCGGGGTCCTACAATGAGCAGTTCTTC. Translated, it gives CSATRLAGSYNEQFF.